Each of the 5 T cell receptor beta chains below was sequenced from the same sample in a study of metastatic and nonmetastatic thyroid tumors (TCRdb year 2020). The library came from PCR. Instrument used: Illumina HiSeq 4000. TCRdb reran the public reads through fastp at Q25 and MiXCR, keeping productive beta chains. This sample holds approximately 15,000 clones; under 25% were observed only once. The ten largest make up roughly 8% of the sample. None of the patients had been given any treatment before thyroid surgery. What was sequenced was tumor tissue. Every receptor here comes from a female donor with papillary thyroid cancer or a benign thyroid nodule (not recorded which). Some clones in this sample may be carry-over from other donors' samples.

V is TRBV20-1 and J is TRBJ2-3, with TRBD2 matching over 7 bases. J lost 3 bases, V lost 6 bases, and 9 bases had no gene match. The CDR3 has 14 amino acids. The germline gives CDR1 DFQATT, CDR2 SNEGSKA (reference sequence). The CDR3 bases are TGCAGTGCGGGGGAGGCTAGCGGAACAGATACGCAGTATTTT. This encodes CSAGEASGTDTQYF.

The table lists this clone with many counts. J is TRBJ1-2 and V is TRBV12-3 or TRBV12-4; D is perhaps TRBD1 (6 bases). Between the trimmed V and J ends, which lost 4 bases and 4 bases, there was a span of 13 bases. The CDR3 has 14 amino acids. The CDR3 DNA is TGTGCCAGCAGTTCCGGGACAAATCGCTATGGCTACACCTTC. Translation gives CASSSGTNRYGYTF.

This clone was recorded many times. The chain couples TRBV20-1 to TRBJ2-1; the D is unclear. Between the trimmed V and J ends, which lost 3 bases and 2 bases, there was a span of 14 bases. The CDR3 runs to 15 residues. In germline, CDR1 is DFQATT, CDR2 SNEGSKA (reference sequence). This CDR3 reads CSASRSEAPYNEQFF. CDR3 DNA: TGCAGTGCTAGCAGATCCGAAGCCCCCTACAATGAGCAGTTCTTC.

This clone came up a few times. The V gene is TRBV27, the J gene TRBJ2-1; 8 bases are shared with TRBD2. J was trimmed by 5 bases and V by 6 bases; bases with no gene match: 3. This CDR3 region has 13 residues. CDR1 is MNHEY, CDR2 SMNVEV, per germline (reference sequence). Written as DNA, the CDR3 is TGTGCCAGCAGGGGACTAGAGAACAATGAGCAGTTCTTC. Translation gives CASRGLENNEQFF.

This clone has a count of ten or more. V usage is TRBV3-1 and J usage is TRBJ1-1; D is possibly TRBD1 (6 bases). This CDR3 comprises 15 residues. The germline V and J ends were trimmed by 1 base and 0 bases, with 9 bases remaining between them. The germline gives CDR1 LGHDT, CDR2 YNNKEL (reference sequence). The CDR3: CASSQGTGLNTEAFF. CDR3 nucleotides: TGTGCCAGCAGCCAAGGCACAGGGTTGAACACTGAAGCTTTCTTT.